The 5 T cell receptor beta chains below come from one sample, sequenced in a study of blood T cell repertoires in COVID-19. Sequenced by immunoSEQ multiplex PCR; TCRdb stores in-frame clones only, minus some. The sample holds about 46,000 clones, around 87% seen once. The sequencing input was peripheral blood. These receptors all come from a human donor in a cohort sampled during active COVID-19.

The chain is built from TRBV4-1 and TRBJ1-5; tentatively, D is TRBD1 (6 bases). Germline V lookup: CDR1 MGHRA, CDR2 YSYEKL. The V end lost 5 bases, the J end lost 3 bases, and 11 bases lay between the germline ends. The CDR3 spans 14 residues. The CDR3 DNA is TGCGCCAGCAGCGCCCGGACAGACAATCAGCCCCAGCATTTT. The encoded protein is CASSARTDNQPQHF.

DNA of the CDR3: TGTGCCAGCAGCCCTAGGGCGGGGGTGCGCTACGAGCAGTACTTC. Amino acids: CASSPRAGVRYEQYF. The chain employs TRBV11-2 and TRBJ2-7, with 7 bases matching TRBD2. V trimming: 5 bases; J trimming: 3 bases; junction bases outside the gene matches: 10. Germline assignment: CDR1 SGHAT and CDR2 FQNNGV. The CDR3 is 15 amino acids.

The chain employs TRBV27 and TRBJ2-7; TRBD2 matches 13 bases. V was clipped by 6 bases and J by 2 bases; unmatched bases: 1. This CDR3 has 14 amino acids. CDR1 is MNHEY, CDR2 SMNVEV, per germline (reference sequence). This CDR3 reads CASRLAGGTYEQYF. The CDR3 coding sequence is TGTGCCAGCAGACTAGCGGGAGGGACCTACGAGCAGTACTTC.

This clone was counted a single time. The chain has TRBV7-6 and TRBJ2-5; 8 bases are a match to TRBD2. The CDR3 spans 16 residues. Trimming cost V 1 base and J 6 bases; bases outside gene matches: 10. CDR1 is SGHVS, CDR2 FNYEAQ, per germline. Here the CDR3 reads CASSLEIGGAGKTQYF. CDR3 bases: TGTGCCAGCAGCTTAGAAATCGGGGGGGCGGGTAAGACCCAGTACTTC.

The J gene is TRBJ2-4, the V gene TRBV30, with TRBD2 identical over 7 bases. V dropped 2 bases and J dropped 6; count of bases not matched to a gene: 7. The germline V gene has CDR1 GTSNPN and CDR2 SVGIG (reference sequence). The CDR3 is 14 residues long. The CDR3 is CAWSKPAGLNIQYF. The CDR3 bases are TGTGCCTGGAGTAAACCAGCGGGATTAAACATTCAGTACTTC.